Given below is one T cell receptor (beta chain) in context. What it binds is not known. The sample originates from a study of cytomegalovirus exposure and HLA in healthy donors. Study as a whole: There were 85 million or so unique TCRs (from HLA-typed donors) in an early data release. Study outcomes and limitations: The majority of TCR sequences were rare, yet some public TCRs appeared in many donors.

The PCR made use of 60 Vbeta and 13 Jbeta primers. The data were produced by immunoSEQ multiplex PCR, yet TCRdb's version contains in-frame clones alone and is incomplete. The sample yields about 170,000 clones, around 80% seen once. The sample consisted of PBMCs. This clonotype originated in a woman in her 50s in good health and CMV-seropositive.

DNA of the CDR3: TGTGCCAGCAGCTTAGTCGGGGAGACCCAGTACTTC. The encoded protein is CASSLVGETQYF. This chain links TRBV7-2 with TRBJ2-5; unclear D gene. V lost 1 base, J lost 5 bases, and 5 bases lay in between. This CDR3 comprises 12 residues. Germline CDR1 SGHTA, CDR2 FQGNSA.